This TCR beta chain was obtained from a study of response to subunit inactivated influenza vaccine. TCRdb processed the RT-PCR reads anew with MiXCR; each CDR3 protein has one entry. Of 500,000 to 550,000 distinct CDR3 sequences in the sample, 6.5% to 8% are singletons; the top ten hold over 10%. CDR1 and CDR2 from the germline V gene are SGHAT and FQNNGV. V was cut by 1 base and J by 0 bases, with 10 bases left in between. This CDR3 has 17 amino acids. Details on this clonotype: The antigen is unknown.

The study, taken as a whole, reports: The authors suggested that every seasonal influenza vaccination recruits few new T cells.

The sequence was collected from a man aged 45 to 75 who received an inactivated influenza vaccine. The sequencing used PBMCs from blood, collected less than 30 months after vaccination. The chain joins TRBV11-2 to TRBJ2-6; D may be TRBD2 (7 bases). The CDR3 DNA reads as TGTGCCAGCAGCTTAGGTGCGGGGGCCTCTGGGGCCAACGTCCTGACTTTC. This codes for CASSLGAGASGANVLTF.